These 5 T cell receptor beta chains were all obtained from the same sample, sequenced in a study of cytomegalovirus exposure and HLA in healthy donors (dated by TCRdb to the late 2010s). Preparation of the library involved the immunoSEQ multiplex PCR assay. For the multiplex PCR, a mixture combining 60 forward primers for TCR Vbeta segments and 13 reverse primers for TCR Jbeta segments was used. Here the immuneACCESS table is served through TCRdb, limited to in-frame sequences with V and J called. Missing clones are a known gap in these copies; in checked studies unresolved V genes cover under half, and the rest lacks a known reason. The sample table holds 150,000 to 200,000 clones, of which about 77% were seen once. The ten largest make up 2.9% of the sample. The sample comprised PBMCs. These receptors were collected from a female donor in good health and CMV-seronegative.

This rearrangement joins TRBV2 to TRBJ1-2; D uncertain. Germline V gene sequence: CDR1 SNHLY, CDR2 FYNNEI. Trimming removed 6 bases at V and 8 bases at J, with 10 bases between. The CDR3 runs 11 residues. CDR3 region: CASSPNGGYTF. CDR3 bases: TGTGCCAGCAGCCCCAACGGGGGCTACACCTTC. The full variable domain, with the rest looked up from reference TRBV2 and TRBJ1-2, is EPEVTQTPSHQVTQMGQEVILRCVPISNHLYFYWYRQILGQKVEFLVSFYNNEISEKSEIFDDQFSVERPDGSNFTLKIRSTKLEDSAMYFCASSPNGGYTFGSGTRLTVV.

This clone was detected once. The V and J genes are TRBV5-4 and TRBJ1-4, with D maybe TRBD1 (6 bases). In germline, CDR1 is SGHNT, CDR2 YYREEE (reference sequence). The V end was cut by 4 bases, the J end by 6 bases, with 22 bases between. The CDR3 extends over 17 amino acids. CDR3 coding DNA: TGTGCCAGCAGCCAAGATACCCCCAGGGGCGATTATGAAAAACTGTTTTTT. This sequence encodes CASSQDTPRGDYEKLFF.

This clone was detected once. The rearrangement uses TRBV21-1 and TRBJ2-2; TRBD1, as called in the table, went unchecked against the DNA. TRBV21-1 is tagged as a pseudogene. The CDR3 is 15 amino acids. In nucleotides, the CDR3 is TGTGCCAGCAGCTCAGGACGGCAGGGGGCCGGGGAGCTGTTTTTT. This sequence encodes CASSSGRQGAGELFF.

V gene TRBV6-4 combines with J gene TRBJ2-7; weak D call: TRBD2 (6 bases). The CDR3 is 13 residues long. Looked up from germline, CDR1 is MRHNA and CDR2 is SNTAGT. V dropped 0 bases and J dropped 6 bases, with 9 bases sitting between them. In DNA, the CDR3 is TGTGCCAGCAGTGACTCGCTGGGAGGCGAGCAGTACTTC. Translation: CASSDSLGGEQYF.

This chain joins TRBV19 and TRBJ2-2; the match to TRBD1 covers 8 bases. V shed 3 bases, J shed 1 base, and the junction held 7 bases outside the gene matches. The CDR3 consists of 17 residues. Germline V gives CDR1 LNHDA, CDR2 SQIVND (reference sequence). CDR3 nucleotides: TGTGCCAGTAGTATCGGGTCCGGGACAGGGAACACCGGGGAGCTGTTTTTT. It is translated as CASSIGSGTGNTGELFF.